The entry that follows covers one T cell receptor (beta chain) sequence. J gave up 6 bases and V 1 base, and 4 bases lay outside the gene matches. Germline CDR1 reads KGHSH; CDR2 reads LQKENI. The CDR3 length is 15 residues. The record originates from a study of blood T cell repertoires in COVID-19. The overall study: The origin of the acute and convalescent COVID-19 samples was the United States, Italy and Spain. Sources were T cells, B-cell-depleted T cells, or PBMCs; the material itself was cDNA or gDNA.

Original processing notes: Scientists estimated how many nucleated cells there were by amplifying reference gene primers. The method was immunoSEQ multiplex PCR; TCRdb's version includes in-frame clones alone and lacks a portion of them. Clone size and V and J calls were adopted from that table, with D and trimming inferred from the DNA. The sample has roughly 150,000 clones; 90% are singletons. The specimen sequenced was peripheral blood. The chain is built from TRBV18 and TRBJ1-4; TRBD1 matches at 8 bases. This TCR was recovered from a man in his 60s with active or convalescent COVID-19. CDR3 sequence reads: CASSPRDRFDEKLFF. CDR3 bases: TGTGCCAGCTCACCACGGGACAGGTTTGATGAAAAACTGTTTTTT.